This T cell receptor beta chain was sequenced for a study of T cell responses to AZD1222 COVID-19 vaccine. Measured with immunoSEQ multiplex PCR; TCRdb has only the in-frame clones, and not every one. The sample holds 65,000 to 100,000 clones; about 90% are singletons and the top ten take 6.9%. Study-wide findings and caveats: Spike-specific TCR breadth and depth went up after people got two AZD1222 doses. Mostly white British, mostly female donors; authors suggested clonal diversity may be underestimated. Spike regions recognized by vaccine-associated CD4 TCRs spanned the protein, led by 160-218 and 743-854.

Details on this clone: Its target is not known.

The J segment lost 5 bases and the V segment lost 3 bases, leaving 11 bases of the junction unmatched. This CDR3 has 15 amino acids. Germline assignment: CDR1 DFQATT and CDR2 SNEGSKA (reference sequence). Sequenced material: peripheral blood, taken 28 days after the second AZD1222 dose. The chain has TRBV20-1 and TRBJ2-5; 8 bases are a match to TRBD2. The source of this sequence is an adult who received the AZD1222 COVID-19 vaccine. The CDR3 DNA reads as TGCAGTGCTAGTAACCGGGAGGGCCAAGGGGAGACCCAGTACTTC. It encodes CSASNREGQGETQYF.